These T cell receptor beta chains were read from a single sample in a study of technical replicates of blood from several donors. Assay: immunoSEQ multiplex PCR; the TCRdb copy retains only in-frame clones and omits some. The sample lists around 83,000 clones, around 94% seen once, with around 0.25% in the top ten. Sequenced: T cells isolated from PBMCs. These TCRs come from a human donor in good health. Each CDR3 is given with its conserved first and last residue.

V gene: TRBV19; CDR3 protein: CASSKRPRDSFYEQYF
V gene: TRBV2; CDR3 protein: CASSGTSGRSGDIQYF
V gene: TRBV27; CDR3 protein: CASRRVSVDEQYF
V gene: TRBV5-6; CDR3 protein: CASSFGTGSPLHF
V gene: TRBV6-5; CDR3 protein: CASSGLAVYEQYF
V gene: TRBV29-1; CDR3 protein: CSVEDGAGRWRGAKYNEQFF
V gene: TRBV7-9; CDR3 protein: CASSPRLADEETQYF
V gene: TRBV7-2; CDR3 protein: CASWDRTNEKLFF
V gene: TRBV7-9; CDR3 protein: CASSFLPGQGADNEQFF
V gene: TRBV9; CDR3 protein: CASSLEPDSYEQYF
V gene: TRBV5-1; CDR3 protein: CASSLLGVDNEQFF
V gene: TRBV11-2; CDR3 protein: CASSLVMGQGAEQYF
V gene: TRBV5-1; CDR3 protein: CASRLGLAGLGTDTQYF
V gene: TRBV27; CDR3 protein: CASSLGTGNYGYTF
V gene: TRBV7-6; CDR3 protein: CASRGLAGNTGELFF
V gene: TRBV5-4; CDR3 protein: CASRAGGAYGYTF
V gene: TRBV15; CDR3 protein: CASASAGGQPQHF
V gene: TRBV5-1; CDR3 protein: CASSFGQLTDTQYF
V gene: TRBV5-1; CDR3 protein: CASGGLAGSGRRYEQYF
V gene: TRBV10-1; CDR3 protein: CASSEMGAGEAFF
V gene: TRBV19; CDR3 protein: CASTPRAGAFTGNTIYF
V gene: TRBV10-3; CDR3 protein: CAINPGQGKETQYF
V gene: TRBV2; CDR3 protein: CARKGEGNYGYTF
V gene: TRBV28; CDR3 protein: CASSVGRGGYGYTF
V gene: TRBV27; CDR3 protein: CASSTGYNQPQHF
V gene: TRBV5-5; CDR3 protein: CASSLVAGGEQYF
V gene: TRBV7-9; CDR3 protein: CASSPPPGTEAFF
V gene: TRBV6-4; CDR3 protein: CASSETDNQPQHF
V gene: TRBV28; CDR3 protein: CASSRPQGDGYTF
V gene: TRBV7-9; CDR3 protein: CASSLVGSGYGYTF
V gene: TRBV6-1; CDR3 protein: CASARGQDYGYTF
V gene: TRBV20-1; CDR3 protein: CSASRVWEQFF
V gene: TRBV6-5; CDR3 protein: CASSSRDRGWNTIYF
V gene: TRBV2; CDR3 protein: CASTGKREALPWTYEQYF
V gene: TRBV19; CDR3 protein: CASSISSGPEAFF
V gene: TRBV5-4; CDR3 protein: CASSFTGLASSHF
V gene: TRBV11-2; CDR3 protein: CASSLGTRWDKQYF
V gene: TRBV29-1; CDR3 protein: CSVDPRGGETQYF
V gene: TRBV5-1; CDR3 protein: CASSKVESRNTIYF
V gene: TRBV25-1; CDR3 protein: CASTRGPGTSEANNEQFF
V gene: TRBV4-1; CDR3 protein: CASSHGVLGVNTEAFF
V gene: TRBV7-9; CDR3 protein: CASSLNLYGYTF
V gene: TRBV4-1; CDR3 protein: CASSHRQPINQAYEQYF
V gene: TRBV19; CDR3 protein: CASSPFGTGNSPLHF
V gene: TRBV5-1; CDR3 protein: CASSSGQGRETQYF
V gene: TRBV5-1; CDR3 protein: CASSLASSYNEQFF
V gene: TRBV25-1; CDR3 protein: CASSTISEQYF
V gene: TRBV7-9; CDR3 protein: CASSLVGGVAFNEQFF
V gene: TRBV6-1; CDR3 protein: CASSEYPTGLYGQYF
V gene: TRBV9; CDR3 protein: CASSVAGGASYEQYF
V gene: TRBV27; CDR3 protein: CASSSSGTGLSYEQYF
V gene: TRBV6-1; CDR3 protein: CASIWGGNTEAFF
V gene: TRBV10-2; CDR3 protein: CASSESAGGSETQYF